The 30 T cell receptor beta chains in this list originate from one sample, sequenced in a study of T cell responses to AZD1222 COVID-19 vaccine. The table came from immunoSEQ multiplex PCR; TCRdb's copy has only in-frame clones and leaves some out. The sample has roughly 100,000 clones, 87% seen once; the top ten hold more than 15%. The specimen was peripheral blood, collected on day 0 of AZD1222 vaccination. The receptors derive from an adult in good health.

The rearrangement uses TRBV19 and TRBJ1-1, with D possibly TRBD1 on 6 matching bases. The CDR3 runs 14 residues. With 4 bases removed from V and 5 bases from J, the gap between germline ends came to 14 bases. CDR1 LNHDA and CDR2 SQIVND come from the germline V gene (reference sequence). CDR3 loop: CASSSLGGTTEAFF. In nucleotides, the CDR3 is TGTGCCAGTAGTAGTCTAGGGGGGACGACTGAAGCTTTCTTT.

The rearrangement links TRBV18 to TRBJ2-7, with TRBD1 identical over 9 bases. Trimming at V came to 3 bases and at J to 3 bases, leaving 6 bases not matched to a gene. Per the germline V gene, CDR1 is KGHSH and CDR2 is LQKENI. CDR3 length equals 15 residues. The CDR3 coding sequence is TGTGCCAGCTCACCGGGGACAGGGATGAGCTACGAGCAGTACTTC. Translating it yields CASSPGTGMSYEQYF.

V and J are TRBV10-1 and TRBJ2-2, with 12 bases matching TRBD2. CDR3 length equals 15 residues. Per germline, CDR1 WNHNN and CDR2 SYGVQD (reference sequence). V shed 5 bases, J shed 6 bases, and the junction held 4 bases outside the gene matches. The CDR3 region is CASSRLAGAAGELFF. CDR3 DNA: TGCGCCAGCAGTAGACTAGCGGGAGCGGCCGGGGAGCTGTTTTTT.

CDR3 residues: CASSHNPRGTDTQYF. As DNA, the CDR3 is TGTGCCAGCAGCCACAACCCCAGAGGGACAGATACGCAGTATTTT. This chain uses TRBV14 with TRBJ2-3; weak D call: TRBD2 (5 bases). Germline loops: CDR1 SGHDN, CDR2 FVKESK. The ends were cut back, 3 bases at V and 3 bases at J, with 13 bases in the middle. There are 15 residues in the CDR3.

V usage is TRBV5-1 and J usage is TRBJ2-7; D not resolved. The V and J ends lost 1 base and 3 bases respectively, with 11 bases between them. CDR1 SGHRS and CDR2 YFSETQ come from the germline V gene. This CDR3 contains 14 residues. The CDR3 coding sequence is TGCGCCAGCAGCTTGATTGGCAGACACTACGAGCAGTACTTC. Protein sequence: CASSLIGRHYEQYF.

This clone is medium-sized (0.01 to 0.1%) by share. This chain links TRBV2 with TRBJ2-1; D gene ambiguous. The CDR3 length is 14 residues. V was clipped by 5 bases and J by 9 bases, with 17 bases between them. CDR1 and CDR2 (germline): SNHLY, FYNNEI. CDR3 coding DNA: TGTGCCAGCAGTTTCGGGCAGAAGGATAGTGAGCAGTTCTTC. It is translated as CASSFGQKDSEQFF.

This chain connects TRBV11-2 to TRBJ2-3, with TRBD2 matching over 12 bases. The junction had 5 bases not matched to a gene; V was cut back by 0 bases and J by 10 bases. The CDR3 loop spans 15 amino acids. In germline, CDR1 is SGHAT, CDR2 FQNNGV. Here the CDR3 DNA reads TGTGCCAGCAGCTTAGAGAGGACTAGCGGGATCGCGCAGTATTTT. This gives the protein CASSLERTSGIAQYF.

V gene TRBV18 combines with J gene TRBJ1-1; 7 nucleotides align to TRBD1. The length of the CDR3 is 16 residues. V lost 1 base and J lost 1; bases outside the gene matches: 6. CDR1 is KGHSH, CDR2 LQKENI, per germline. For the CDR3, the DNA is TGTGCCAGCTCACCACGAGACAGGGTCTGGAACACTGAAGCTTTCTTT. Protein sequence: CASSPRDRVWNTEAFF. The full variable domain, in which reference TRBV18 and TRBJ1-1 provide the parts outside the CDR3, is NAGVMQNPRHLVRRRGQEARLRCSPMKGHSHVYWYRQLPEEGLKFMVYLQKENIIDESGMPKERFSAEFPKEGPSILRIQQVVRGDSAAYFCASSPRDRVWNTEAFFGQGTRLTVV.

This chain joins TRBV5-6 and TRBJ1-1, with D possibly being TRBD1 (6 bases). The CDR3 spans 16 residues. The V end was cut by 6 bases, the J end by 5 bases, with 23 bases between. CDR1 is SGHDT and CDR2 is YYEEEE in the germline V gene. The CDR3 region is CASTHRGGSRVTEAFF. For the CDR3, the DNA is TGTGCCAGCACCCATAGGGGGGGATCCCGGGTGACTGAAGCTTTCTTT. Full variable domain (outside the CDR3, taken from reference TRBV5-6 and TRBJ1-1): DAGVTQSPTHLIKTRGQQVTLRCSPKSGHDTVSWYQQALGQGPQFIFQYYEEEERQRGNFPDRFSGHQFPNYSSELNVNALLLGDSALYLCASTHRGGSRVTEAFFGQGTRLTVV.

The V call is TRBV5-1, the J call TRBJ2-3; D remains ambiguous. Between the trimmed V and J ends, which lost 0 bases and 6 bases, there was a span of 14 bases. This CDR3 is 15 amino acids long. Looked up from germline, CDR1 is SGHRS and CDR2 is YFSETQ. The CDR3 DNA is TGCGCCAGCAGCTTGGAGGGTAGGCAACCCGATACGCAGTATTTT. Protein: CASSLEGRQPDTQYF.

The chain employs TRBV7-2 and TRBJ1-1; D may be TRBD1 (5 bases). Trimming shortened V by 4 bases and J by 2 bases, and 11 bases separated the two germline ends. The CDR3 covers 14 residues. Germline V gene data show CDR1 as SGHTA and CDR2 as FQGNSA. The CDR3 spells CASSWDRYNTEAFF. CDR3 nucleotide sequence: TGTGCCAGCAGCTGGGACCGTTACAACACTGAAGCTTTCTTT. The whole variable domain, remainder taken from reference TRBV7-2 and TRBJ1-1, is GAGVSQSPSNKVTEKGKDVELRCDPISGHTALYWYRQSLGQGLEFLIYFQGNSAPDKSGLPSDRFSAERTGGSVSTLTIQRTQQEDSAVYLCASSWDRYNTEAFFGQGTRLTVV.

The rearrangement links TRBV12-3 or TRBV12-4 to TRBJ1-1; 9 bases agree with TRBD1. Losses at the gene ends were 7 bases for V and 11 bases for J; bases not matched to a gene: 11. The CDR3 runs 13 residues. CDR3: CASIRGTGRPAFF. CDR3 sequence (DNA): TGTGCCAGCATAAGGGGGACAGGGAGACCGGCTTTCTTT.

The V gene is TRBV28, the J gene TRBJ2-1; D not resolved. V dropped 8 bases and J dropped 7 bases, with 9 bases sitting between them. CDR1 and CDR2 (germline): MDHEN, SYDVKM. This CDR3 comprises 11 residues. The CDR3 coding sequence is TGTGCCAGCTACCTGGAAAATGAGCAGTTCTTC. It encodes CASYLENEQFF.

V is TRBV3-1 (or the pseudogene TRBV3-2) and J is TRBJ1-1; D is possibly TRBD1 (5 bases). Trimming removed 0 bases at V and 0 bases at J, with 8 bases between. Germline assignment: CDR1 LGHDT and CDR2 YNNKEL (reference sequence). The CDR3 consists of 15 residues. Here the CDR3 DNA reads TGTGCCAGCAGCCAAGAGGGGCTGATGAACACTGAAGCTTTCTTT. Protein sequence: CASSQEGLMNTEAFF.

V usage is TRBV25-1 and J usage is TRBJ2-2; 8 bases line up with TRBD2. The CDR3 is 13 amino acids. CDR1 is MGHDK, CDR2 SYGVNS, per germline. V dropped 6 bases and J dropped 8; count of bases not matched to a gene: 5. The CDR3 DNA is TGTGCCAGCAGACTAGCGGACTTGGGGGAGCTGTTTTTT. Translated: CASRLADLGELFF. The variable domain in full, completed from reference TRBV25-1 and TRBJ2-2, reads EADIYQTPRYLVIGTGKKITLECSQTMGHDKMYWYQQDPGMELHLIHYSYGVNSTEKGDLSSESTVSRIRTEHFPLTLESARPSHTSQYLCASRLADLGELFFGEGSRLTVL.

The chain's CDR3 is CAWHAGQGIYTGELFF. DNA of the CDR3: TGTGCCTGGCATGCGGGACAGGGGATTTACACCGGGGAGCTGTTTTTT. This chain joins TRBV30 and TRBJ2-2; 10 positions agree with TRBD1. J gave up 3 bases and V 5 bases, and 9 bases lay outside the gene matches. Germline V lookup: CDR1 GTSNPN, CDR2 SVGIG (reference sequence). CDR3 length: 16 amino acids.

The chain links TRBV29-1 to TRBJ1-1; D ambiguous. Trimming took off 0 bases at V and 6 bases at J, with 5 bases between the two ends. The CDR3 covers 11 residues. Per germline, CDR1 SQVTM and CDR2 ANQGSEA. DNA for the CDR3: TGCAGCGTTGAAGAGGGCTCTGAAGCTTTCTTT. Protein product: CSVEEGSEAFF.

The rearrangement links TRBV30 to TRBJ2-3; 13 nucleotides agree with TRBD2. There are 16 residues in the CDR3. Germline V gene sequence: CDR1 GTSNPN, CDR2 SVGIG (reference sequence). The V gene end was trimmed by 2 bases and the J gene end by 5 bases; junction bases not matched to a gene: 7. The CDR3 sequence: CAWSPRTSGRRDTQYF. DNA of the CDR3: TGTGCCTGGAGTCCCAGGACTAGCGGGAGAAGAGATACGCAGTATTTT.

This clone has only a few counts. The rearrangement uses TRBV10-3 and TRBJ1-3, with TRBD1 as a possible D gene (5 bases). The CDR3 contains 14 residues. Trimming removed 10 bases from V and 0 bases from J, with 13 bases in between. CDR1 is ENHRY and CDR2 is SYGVKD in the germline V gene. The CDR3 sequence is CATGRGISGNTIYF. The CDR3 nucleotides read TGTGCCACGGGCCGGGGGATCTCTGGAAACACCATATATTTT.

The chain recombines TRBV4-1 with TRBJ1-5, with 7 bases fitting TRBD1. In germline, CDR1 is MGHRA, CDR2 YSYEKL. There are 17 residues in the CDR3. Trimming at V came to 1 base and at J to 5 bases, leaving 11 bases not matched to a gene. CDR3 coding DNA: TGCGCCAGCAGCCAAGTACCCGACAGGGAGGGGGATCAGCCCCAGCATTTT. Translating it yields CASSQVPDREGDQPQHF.

This clone occurred a few times. V gene TRBV4-1 combines with J gene TRBJ2-7; D gene ambiguous. CDR1 MGHRA and CDR2 YSYEKL come from the germline V gene. Trimming cost V 0 bases and J 6 bases, with 18 bases left between them. The CDR3 runs 16 residues. The CDR3 DNA sequence: TGCGCCAGCAGCCAAGATGCGGCTACCCTATTGAGCGAGCAGTACTTC. Translating gives CASSQDAATLLSEQYF.

This chain connects TRBV11-3 to TRBJ2-3, with 15 nucleotides matching TRBD2. The CDR3 totals 16 residues. Trimming removed 5 bases from V and 4 bases from J; junction bases left unmatched: 4. CDR1 SGHNT and CDR2 YENEEA come from the germline V gene. The CDR3 here is CASSHGTSGRSDTQYF. For the CDR3, the DNA is TGTGCCAGCAGCCATGGGACTAGCGGGAGGTCAGATACGCAGTATTTT. The whole variable domain, remainder taken from reference TRBV11-3 and TRBJ2-3, is EAGVVQSPRYKIIEKKQPVAFWCNPISGHNTLYWYLQNLGQGPELLIRYENEEAVDDSQLPKDRFSAERLKGVDSTLKIQPAELGDSAVYLCASSHGTSGRSDTQYFGPGTRLTVL.

The V and J genes are TRBV6-5 and TRBJ1-1; 9 bases align to TRBD1. This CDR3 comprises 14 residues. J gave up 13 bases and V 7 bases, and 16 bases lay outside the gene matches. CDR1 and CDR2 (germline): MNHEY, SVGAGI. CDR3 nucleotides: TGTGCCAGCACCGCCTGGGACAGGGCCTTGGTTCTTTTCTTT. It translates to CASTAWDRALVLFF.

The gene calls are TRBV10-2 and TRBJ1-3, with D perhaps TRBD1 (5 bases). The V end lost 2 bases, the J end lost 8 bases, and 16 bases lay between the germline ends. This CDR3 is 15 amino acids long. Per germline, CDR1 WSHSY and CDR2 SAAADI. CDR3: CASSEGIQGSDTIYF. The CDR3 bases are TGCGCCAGCAGTGAGGGTATCCAGGGATCGGACACCATATATTTT.

This chain uses TRBV9 with TRBJ1-6, with 9 bases matching TRBD1. Unmatched junction bases numbered 4, after V lost 0 bases and J lost 9 bases. The CDR3 loop spans 15 amino acids. The germline CDR1 and CDR2 sequences are SGDLS and YYNGEE. The CDR3 nucleotides are TGTGCCAGCAGCGTAGGGGGGACAGGGCTTTCACCCCTCCACTTT. This sequence encodes CASSVGGTGLSPLHF.

The chain is built from TRBV19 and TRBJ1-2; 7 bases align to TRBD1. The J segment lost 3 bases and the V segment lost 4 bases, leaving 2 bases of the junction unmatched. The CDR3 contains 13 residues. Per germline, CDR1 LNHDA and CDR2 SQIVND (reference sequence). In DNA form, the CDR3 reads TGTGCCAGTAGTAACAGGGGAGACTATGGCTACACCTTC. It encodes CASSNRGDYGYTF.

The chain joins TRBV27 to TRBJ2-3; D gene ambiguous. The CDR3 sequence is 14 residues long. The V gene's germline CDR1 is MNHEY and CDR2 SMNVEV (reference sequence). The ends were cut back, 5 bases at V and 6 bases at J, with 15 bases in the middle. The CDR3 DNA is TGTGCCAGCAGTCCCATGACCCGCCGGGATACGCAGTATTTT. Amino acids: CASSPMTRRDTQYF.

The chain employs TRBV7-8 and TRBJ1-3, with D uncertain. The germline V gene encodes CDR1 SGHVS and CDR2 FQNEAQ. V lost 0 bases, J lost 4 bases, and 7 bases lay in between. This CDR3 spans 14 amino acids. The CDR3 DNA is TGTGCCAGCAGCTTAGCAGGCAGGGGAAACACCATATATTTT. Translation: CASSLAGRGNTIYF.

The CDR3 nucleotides read TGTGCCTGGAGAGGAAGAGGACGCAGTCTAGCCTACAATGAGCAGTTCTTC. The encoded protein is CAWRGRGRSLAYNEQFF. The chain carries TRBV30 and TRBJ2-1, with D unresolved. Germline CDR1 is GTSNPN and CDR2 is SVGIG (reference sequence). The CDR3 extends over 17 amino acids. V was cut by 3 bases and J by 2 bases, with 20 bases left in between. Drawing the rest from reference TRBV30 and TRBJ2-1, the complete variable domain is SQTIHQWPATLVQPVGSPLSLECTVEGTSNPNLYWYRQAAGRGLQLLFYSVGIGQISSEVPQNLSASRPQDRQFILSSKKLLLSDSGFYLCAWRGRGRSLAYNEQFFGPGTRLTVL.

The CDR3 reads CASTPRAGNTEAFF. CDR3 bases: TGTGCCAGCACTCCACGGGCCGGTAACACTGAAGCTTTCTTT. V usage is TRBV25-1 and J usage is TRBJ1-1; D gene unclear. CDR1 MGHDK and CDR2 SYGVNS come from the germline V gene. The V gene lost 7 bases and the J gene lost 2 bases, with 14 bases spanning the gap. CDR3 length equals 14 residues.